This T cell receptor beta chain is drawn from a study of blood T cell repertoires in COVID-19. Turning to the study itself: Sources were T cells, B-cell-depleted T cells, or PBMCs; the material itself was cDNA or gDNA.

As originally analysed: Amplification with reference gene primers provided the estimates of nucleated cell counts. TCRdb's table, derived via immunoSEQ multiplex PCR, lists solely in-frame clones and lacks some. That table furnishes V, J and clone size, whereas the DNA furnished D and trimming. The sample consists of around 250,000 clones, about 83% of them appearing once. This clonotype was sampled from a man aged 80 or over with acute or convalescent COVID-19. The sample was peripheral blood.

As DNA, the CDR3 is TGTGCCAGCAGCTTGGGGGAGGCGGGAAATGAGCAGTTCTTC. Encoded protein: CASSLGEAGNEQFF. The chain recombines TRBV11-3 with TRBJ2-1, with D tentatively TRBD2 (6 bases). From germline, CDR1 is SGHNT and CDR2 YENEEA. Trimming cost V 3 bases and J 7 bases, with 13 bases left between them. This CDR3 comprises 14 residues.